This TCR beta chain is drawn from a study of T cell responses to AZD1222 COVID-19 vaccine. Comments on this clone: As yet, its antigen is unknown.

Overall study results and limits: Baseline seropositivity characterized only a handful of AZD1222 recipients. Breadth and depth of Spike-specific TCRs rose after two AZD1222 doses.

Looked up from germline, CDR1 is LGHDT and CDR2 is YNNKEL (reference sequence). J was trimmed by 2 bases and V by 1 base; bases with no gene match: 3. There are 16 residues in the CDR3. Repertoires were generated with immunoSEQ multiplex PCR, while TCRdb's copy carries only in-frame clones and drops some. The sample carries about 76,000 clones, about 88% recorded once. The genes are TRBV3-1 (or the pseudogene TRBV3-2) and TRBJ2-3, with 10 bases lining up with TRBD2. Sequencing was performed on peripheral blood, taken on day 0 of AZD1222 vaccination. The TCR was taken from an adult in good health. CDR3 in amino acids: CASSQGTSGTTDTQYF. CDR3 nucleotide sequence: TGTGCCAGCAGCCAAGGAACTAGCGGGACCACAGATACGCAGTATTTT.